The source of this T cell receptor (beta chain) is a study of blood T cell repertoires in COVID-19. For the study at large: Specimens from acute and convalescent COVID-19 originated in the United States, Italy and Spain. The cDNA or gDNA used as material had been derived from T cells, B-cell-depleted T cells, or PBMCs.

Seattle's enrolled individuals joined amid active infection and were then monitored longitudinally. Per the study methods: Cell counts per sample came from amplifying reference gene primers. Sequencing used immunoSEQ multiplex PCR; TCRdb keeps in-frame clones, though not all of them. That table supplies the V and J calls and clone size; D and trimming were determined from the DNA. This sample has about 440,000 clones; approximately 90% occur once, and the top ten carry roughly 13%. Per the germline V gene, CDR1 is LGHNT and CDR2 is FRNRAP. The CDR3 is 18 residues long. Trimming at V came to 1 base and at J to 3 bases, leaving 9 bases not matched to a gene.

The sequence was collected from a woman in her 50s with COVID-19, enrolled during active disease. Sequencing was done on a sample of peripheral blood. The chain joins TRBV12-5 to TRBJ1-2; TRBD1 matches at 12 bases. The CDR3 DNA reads TGTGCTAGTGGTTTGGACGCAGAGGGACAGGGGGCATACTATGGCTACACCTTC. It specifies CASGLDAEGQGAYYGYTF.